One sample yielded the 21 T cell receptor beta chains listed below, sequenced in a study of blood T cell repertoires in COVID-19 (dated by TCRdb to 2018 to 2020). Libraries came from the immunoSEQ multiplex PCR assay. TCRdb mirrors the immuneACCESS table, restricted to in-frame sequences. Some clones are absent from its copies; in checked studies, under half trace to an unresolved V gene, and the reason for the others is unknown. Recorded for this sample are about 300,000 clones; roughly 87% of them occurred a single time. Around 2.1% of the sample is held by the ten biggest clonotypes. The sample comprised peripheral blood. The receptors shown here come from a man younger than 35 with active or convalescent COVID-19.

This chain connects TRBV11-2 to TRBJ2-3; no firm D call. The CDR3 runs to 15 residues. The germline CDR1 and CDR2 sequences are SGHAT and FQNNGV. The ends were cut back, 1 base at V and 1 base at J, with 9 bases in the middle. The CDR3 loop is CASSLAYRGTDTQYF. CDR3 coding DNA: TGTGCCAGCAGCTTAGCGTATCGGGGCACAGATACGCAGTATTTT.

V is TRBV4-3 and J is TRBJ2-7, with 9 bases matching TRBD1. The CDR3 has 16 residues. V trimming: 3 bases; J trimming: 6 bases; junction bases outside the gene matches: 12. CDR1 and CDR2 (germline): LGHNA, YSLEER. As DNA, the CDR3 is TGCGCCAGCAGCCATAGGGACAGGGCCTGGGGGGGCGAGCAGTACTTC. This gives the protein CASSHRDRAWGGEQYF.

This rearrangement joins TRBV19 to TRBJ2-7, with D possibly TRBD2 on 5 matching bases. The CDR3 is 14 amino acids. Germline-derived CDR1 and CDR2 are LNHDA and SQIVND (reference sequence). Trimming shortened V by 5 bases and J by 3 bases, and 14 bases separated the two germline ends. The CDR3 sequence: CASSAGLTYYEQYF. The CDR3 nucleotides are TGTGCCAGTAGTGCCGGACTCACTTACTACGAGCAGTACTTC.

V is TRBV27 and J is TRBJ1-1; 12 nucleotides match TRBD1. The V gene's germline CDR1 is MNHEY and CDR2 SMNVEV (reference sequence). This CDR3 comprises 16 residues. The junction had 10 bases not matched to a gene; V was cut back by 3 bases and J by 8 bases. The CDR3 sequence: CASSFLLGQGAGEAFF. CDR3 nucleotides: TGTGCCAGCAGTTTCCTCCTGGGACAGGGGGCGGGAGAAGCTTTCTTT.

The CDR3 sequence is CASSSRPLNTGELFF. The CDR3 DNA reads TGTGCCAGCTCATCGCGCCCATTGAACACCGGGGAGCTGTTTTTT. V usage is TRBV18 and J usage is TRBJ2-2; D is unresolved. Germline CDR1 reads KGHSH; CDR2 reads LQKENI. Trimming shortened V by 5 bases and J by 1 base, and 11 bases separated the two germline ends. The CDR3 consists of 15 residues.

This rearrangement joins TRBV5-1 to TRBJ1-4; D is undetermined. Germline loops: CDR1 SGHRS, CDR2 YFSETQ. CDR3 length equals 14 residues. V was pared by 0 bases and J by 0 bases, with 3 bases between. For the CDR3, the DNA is TGCGCCAGCAGCTTGGTATCAACTAATGAAAAACTGTTTTTT. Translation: CASSLVSTNEKLFF.

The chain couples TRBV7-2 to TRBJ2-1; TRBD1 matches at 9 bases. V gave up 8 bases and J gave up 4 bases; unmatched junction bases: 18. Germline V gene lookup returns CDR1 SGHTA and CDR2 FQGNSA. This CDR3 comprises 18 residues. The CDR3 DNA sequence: TGTGCCAGCTTACCGGGACAGGGCTACCTAAAGAGATACAATGAGCAGTTCTTC. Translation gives CASLPGQGYLKRYNEQFF.

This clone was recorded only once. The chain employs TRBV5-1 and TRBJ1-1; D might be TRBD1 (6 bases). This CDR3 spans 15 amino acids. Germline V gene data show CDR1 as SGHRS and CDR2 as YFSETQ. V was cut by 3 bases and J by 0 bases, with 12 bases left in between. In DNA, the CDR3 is TGCGCCAGCAGCTATGACAGGCGAATGAACACTGAAGCTTTCTTT. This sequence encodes CASSYDRRMNTEAFF. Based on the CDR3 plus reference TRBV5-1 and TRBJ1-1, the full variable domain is KAGVTQTPRYLIKTRGQQVTLSCSPISGHRSVSWYQQTPGQGLQFLFEYFSETQRNKGNFPGRFSGRQFSNSRSEMNVSTLELGDSALYLCASSYDRRMNTEAFFGQGTRLTVV.

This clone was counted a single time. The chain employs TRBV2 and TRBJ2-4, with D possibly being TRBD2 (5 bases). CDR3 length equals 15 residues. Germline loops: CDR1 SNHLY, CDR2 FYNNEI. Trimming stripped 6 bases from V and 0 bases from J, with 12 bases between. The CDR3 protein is CASREEILAKNIQYF. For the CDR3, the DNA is TGTGCCAGCAGGGAGGAGATCCTAGCCAAAAACATTCAGTACTTC.

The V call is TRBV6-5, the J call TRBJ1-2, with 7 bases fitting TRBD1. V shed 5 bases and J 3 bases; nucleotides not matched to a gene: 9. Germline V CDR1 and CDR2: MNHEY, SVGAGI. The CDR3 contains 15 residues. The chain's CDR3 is CASSKQGSPYYGYTF. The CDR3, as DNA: TGTGCCAGCAGTAAACAGGGGTCCCCCTACTATGGCTACACCTTC.

CDR3 bases: TGTGCCAGCAGCGGACAGGGGGCTATAGGTGAAGCTTTCTTT. Translating it yields CASSGQGAIGEAFF. The chain couples TRBV7-2 to TRBJ1-1; 11 bases are shared with TRBD1. The CDR3 length is 14 residues. V trimming: 5 bases; J trimming: 7 bases; junction bases outside the gene matches: 6. The V gene's germline CDR1 is SGHTA and CDR2 FQGNSA.

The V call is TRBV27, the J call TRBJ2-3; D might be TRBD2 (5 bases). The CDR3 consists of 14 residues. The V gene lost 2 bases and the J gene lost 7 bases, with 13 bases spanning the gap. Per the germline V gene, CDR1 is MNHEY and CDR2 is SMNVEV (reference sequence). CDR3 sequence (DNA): TGTGCCAGCAGTTTAAAATCACCCGGGAATACGCAGTATTTT. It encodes CASSLKSPGNTQYF.

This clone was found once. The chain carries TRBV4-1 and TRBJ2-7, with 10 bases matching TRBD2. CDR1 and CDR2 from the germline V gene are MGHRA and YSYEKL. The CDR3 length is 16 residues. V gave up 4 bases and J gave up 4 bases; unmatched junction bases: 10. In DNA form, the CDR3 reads TGCGCCAGCAGCCGCATACTAGCGGGAATGGGTTACGAGCAGTACTTC. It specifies CASSRILAGMGYEQYF.

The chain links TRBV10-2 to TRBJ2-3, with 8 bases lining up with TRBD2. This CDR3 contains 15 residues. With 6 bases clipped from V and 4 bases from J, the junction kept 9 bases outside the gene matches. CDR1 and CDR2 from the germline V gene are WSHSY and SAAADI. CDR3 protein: CASSLSGDLPDTQYF. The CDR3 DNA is TGCGCCAGCAGCCTTAGCGGGGACCTCCCAGATACGCAGTATTTT.

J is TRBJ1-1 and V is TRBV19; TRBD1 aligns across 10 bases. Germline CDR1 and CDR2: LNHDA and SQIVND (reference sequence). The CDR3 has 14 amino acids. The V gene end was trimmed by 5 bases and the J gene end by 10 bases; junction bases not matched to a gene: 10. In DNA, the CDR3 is TGTGCCAGTAGTCCGGACAGGGGGAGTGTAGGAGCTTTCTTT. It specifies CASSPDRGSVGAFF.

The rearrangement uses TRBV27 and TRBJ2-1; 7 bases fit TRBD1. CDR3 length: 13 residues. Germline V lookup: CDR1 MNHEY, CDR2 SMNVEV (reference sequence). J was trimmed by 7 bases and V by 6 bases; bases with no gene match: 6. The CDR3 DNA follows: TGTGCCAGCAGCTTAGCCAGGGGGAATGAGCAGTTCTTC. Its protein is CASSLARGNEQFF.

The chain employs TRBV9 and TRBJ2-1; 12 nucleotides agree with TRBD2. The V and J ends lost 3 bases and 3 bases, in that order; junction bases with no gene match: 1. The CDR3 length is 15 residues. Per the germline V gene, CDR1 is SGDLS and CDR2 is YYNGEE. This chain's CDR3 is CASSALAGGYNEQFF. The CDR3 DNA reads TGTGCCAGCAGCGCACTAGCGGGGGGCTACAATGAGCAGTTCTTC. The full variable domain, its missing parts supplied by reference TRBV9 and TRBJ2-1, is DSGVTQTPKHLITATGQRVTLRCSPRSGDLSVYWYQQSLDQGLQFLIQYYNGEERAKGNILERFSAQQFPDLHSELNLSSLELGDSALYFCASSALAGGYNEQFFGPGTRLTVL.

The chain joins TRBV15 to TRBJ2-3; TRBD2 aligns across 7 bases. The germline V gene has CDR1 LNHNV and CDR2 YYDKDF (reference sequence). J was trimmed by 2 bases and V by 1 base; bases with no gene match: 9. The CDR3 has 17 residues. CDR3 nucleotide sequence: TGTGCCACCAGCAGAGGAAAGAGCGGGGCCCTCACAGATACGCAGTATTTT. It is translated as CATSRGKSGALTDTQYF.

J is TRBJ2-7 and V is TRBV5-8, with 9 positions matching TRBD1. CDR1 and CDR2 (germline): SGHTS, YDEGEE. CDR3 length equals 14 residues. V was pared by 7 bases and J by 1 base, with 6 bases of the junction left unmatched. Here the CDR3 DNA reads TGTGCCAGCGCGGACAGGGGCTATTCCTACGAGCAGTACTTC. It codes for CASADRGYSYEQYF.

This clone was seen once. CDR3 amino acids: CASSQDSDTQYF. CDR3 in DNA: TGCGCCAGCAGCCAAGACTCAGATACGCAGTATTTT. The chain couples TRBV4-1 to TRBJ2-3; D uncertain. CDR3 length equals 12 residues. The V gene's germline CDR1 is MGHRA and CDR2 YSYEKL. V gave up 0 bases and J gave up 4 bases, with 2 bases separating them.

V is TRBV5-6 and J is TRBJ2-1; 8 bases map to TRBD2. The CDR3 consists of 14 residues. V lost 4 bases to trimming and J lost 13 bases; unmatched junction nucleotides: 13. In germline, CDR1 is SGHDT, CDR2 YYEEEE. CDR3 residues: CASSPGTRGYRQFF. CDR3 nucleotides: TGTGCCAGCAGCCCCGGGACTAGAGGGTATAGACAGTTCTTC.